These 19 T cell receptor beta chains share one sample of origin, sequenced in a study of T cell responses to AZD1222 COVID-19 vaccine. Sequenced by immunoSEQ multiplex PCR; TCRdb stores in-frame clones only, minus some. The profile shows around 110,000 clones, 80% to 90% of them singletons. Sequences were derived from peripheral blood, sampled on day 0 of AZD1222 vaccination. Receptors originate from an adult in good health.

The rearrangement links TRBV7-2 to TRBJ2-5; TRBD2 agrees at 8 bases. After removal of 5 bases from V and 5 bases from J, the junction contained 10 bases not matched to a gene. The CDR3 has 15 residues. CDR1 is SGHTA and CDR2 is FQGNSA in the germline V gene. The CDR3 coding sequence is TGTGCCAGCAGCGGAGACGCGGGGGGCTGGGAGACCCAGTACTTC. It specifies CASSGDAGGWETQYF.

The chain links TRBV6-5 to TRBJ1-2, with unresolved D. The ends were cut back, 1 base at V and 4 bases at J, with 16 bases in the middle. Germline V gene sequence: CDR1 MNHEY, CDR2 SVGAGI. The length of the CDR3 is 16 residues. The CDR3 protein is CASSYFERPVLYGYTF. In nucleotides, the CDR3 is TGTGCCAGCAGTTACTTCGAGAGACCGGTCCTCTATGGCTACACCTTC.

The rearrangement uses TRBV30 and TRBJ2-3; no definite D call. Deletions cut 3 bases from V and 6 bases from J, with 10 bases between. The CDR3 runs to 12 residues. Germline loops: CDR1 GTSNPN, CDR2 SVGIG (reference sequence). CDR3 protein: CAWSGVADTQYF. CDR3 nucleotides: TGTGCCTGGAGCGGCGTCGCGGATACGCAGTATTTT.

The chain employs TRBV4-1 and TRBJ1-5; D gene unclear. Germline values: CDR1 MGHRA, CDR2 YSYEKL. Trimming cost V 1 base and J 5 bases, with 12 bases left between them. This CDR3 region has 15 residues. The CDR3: CASSQGRAPYQPQHF. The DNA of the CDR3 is TGCGCCAGCAGCCAAGGTCGGGCCCCCTATCAGCCCCAGCATTTT.

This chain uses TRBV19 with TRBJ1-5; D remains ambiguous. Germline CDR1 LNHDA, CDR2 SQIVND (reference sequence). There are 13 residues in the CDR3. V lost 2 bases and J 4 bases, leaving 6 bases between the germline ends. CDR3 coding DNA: TGTGCCAGTAGTATAACGATAAATCAGCCCCAGCATTTT. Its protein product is CASSITINQPQHF.

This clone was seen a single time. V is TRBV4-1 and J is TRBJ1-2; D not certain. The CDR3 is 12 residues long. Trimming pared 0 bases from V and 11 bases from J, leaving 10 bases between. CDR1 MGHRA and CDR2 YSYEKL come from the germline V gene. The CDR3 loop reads CASSQDLLRYTF. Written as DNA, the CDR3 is TGCGCCAGCAGCCAAGATCTCCTCCGTTACACCTTC.

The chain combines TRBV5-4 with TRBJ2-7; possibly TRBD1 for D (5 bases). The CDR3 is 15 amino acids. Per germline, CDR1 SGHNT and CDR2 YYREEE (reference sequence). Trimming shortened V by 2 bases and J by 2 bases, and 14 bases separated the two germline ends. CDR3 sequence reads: CASSFARGAPYEQYF. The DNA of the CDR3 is TGTGCCAGCAGCTTTGCAAGGGGCGCCCCCTACGAGCAGTACTTC.

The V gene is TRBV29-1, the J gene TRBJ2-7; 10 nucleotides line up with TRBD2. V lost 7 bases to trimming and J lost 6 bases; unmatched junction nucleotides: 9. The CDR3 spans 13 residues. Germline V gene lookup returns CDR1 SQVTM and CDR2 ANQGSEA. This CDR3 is CSAVGSGRGEQYF. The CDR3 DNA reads TGCAGCGCCGTCGGAAGCGGGAGGGGCGAGCAGTACTTC.

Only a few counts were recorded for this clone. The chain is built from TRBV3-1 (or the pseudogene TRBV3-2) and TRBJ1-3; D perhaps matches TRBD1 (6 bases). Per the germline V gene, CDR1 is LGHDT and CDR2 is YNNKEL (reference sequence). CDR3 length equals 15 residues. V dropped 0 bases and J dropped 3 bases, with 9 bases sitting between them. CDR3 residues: CASSQEVTGGNTIYF. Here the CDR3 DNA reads TGTGCCAGCAGCCAAGAGGTGACAGGTGGAAACACCATATATTTT.

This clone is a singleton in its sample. In DNA form, the CDR3 reads TGCGCCAGCAGCCAAGACGCCAGTCCGGGACTAGCGTCATACGAGCAGTACTTC. This encodes CASSQDASPGLASYEQYF. The chain has TRBV4-1 and TRBJ2-7; the match to TRBD2 covers 10 bases. V lost 0 bases and J lost 4; bases outside the gene matches: 12. In germline, CDR1 is MGHRA, CDR2 YSYEKL. The CDR3 contains 18 residues.

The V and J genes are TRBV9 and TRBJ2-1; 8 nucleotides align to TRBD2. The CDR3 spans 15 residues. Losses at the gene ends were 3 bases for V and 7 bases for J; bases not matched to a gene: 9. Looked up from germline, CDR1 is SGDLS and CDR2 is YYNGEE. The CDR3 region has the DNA TGTGCCAGCAGCGGATGGACTAGCCCGGGGAATGAGCAGTTCTTC. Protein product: CASSGWTSPGNEQFF.

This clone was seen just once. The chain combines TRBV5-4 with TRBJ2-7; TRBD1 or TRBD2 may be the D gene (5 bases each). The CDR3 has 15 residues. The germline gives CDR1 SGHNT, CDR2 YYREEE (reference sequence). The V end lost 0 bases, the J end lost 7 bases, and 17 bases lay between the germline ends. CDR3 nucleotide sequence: TGTGCCAGCAGCTTGGGGCAGGGTGGGGGTATGGAGCAGTACTTC. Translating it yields CASSLGQGGGMEQYF.

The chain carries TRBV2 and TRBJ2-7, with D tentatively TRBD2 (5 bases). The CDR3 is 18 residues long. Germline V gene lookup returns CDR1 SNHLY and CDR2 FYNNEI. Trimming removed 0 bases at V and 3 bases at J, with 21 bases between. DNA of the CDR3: TGTGCCAGCAGTGAAGCGCTTCAGGACTCCCGGAGCGTCTACGAGCAGTACTTC. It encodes CASSEALQDSRSVYEQYF. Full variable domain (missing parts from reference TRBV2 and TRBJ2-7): EPEVTQTPSHQVTQMGQEVILRCVPISNHLYFYWYRQILGQKVEFLVSFYNNEISEKSEIFDDQFSVERPDGSNFTLKIRSTKLEDSAMYFCASSEALQDSRSVYEQYFGPGTRLTVT.

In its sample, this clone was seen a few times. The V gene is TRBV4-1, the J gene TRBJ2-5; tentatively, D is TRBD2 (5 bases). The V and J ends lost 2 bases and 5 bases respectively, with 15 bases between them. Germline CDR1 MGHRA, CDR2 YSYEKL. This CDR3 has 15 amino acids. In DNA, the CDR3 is TGCGCCAGCAGCCAATGGGAGAGGTGGGAGGAGACCCAGTACTTC. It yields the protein CASSQWERWEETQYF.

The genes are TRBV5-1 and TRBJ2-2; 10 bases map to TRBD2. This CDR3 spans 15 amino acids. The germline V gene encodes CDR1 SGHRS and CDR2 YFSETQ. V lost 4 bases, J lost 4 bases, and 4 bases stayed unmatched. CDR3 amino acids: CASSGSGGATGELFF. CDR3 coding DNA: TGCGCCAGCAGCGGGAGCGGGGGGGCCACCGGGGAGCTGTTTTTT.

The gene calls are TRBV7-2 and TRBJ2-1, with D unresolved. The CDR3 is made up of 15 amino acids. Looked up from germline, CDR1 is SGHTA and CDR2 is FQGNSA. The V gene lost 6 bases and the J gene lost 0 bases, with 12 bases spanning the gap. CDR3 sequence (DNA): TGTGCCAGCAGTCCACCCGGCAGCTCCTACAATGAGCAGTTCTTC. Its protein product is CASSPPGSSYNEQFF.

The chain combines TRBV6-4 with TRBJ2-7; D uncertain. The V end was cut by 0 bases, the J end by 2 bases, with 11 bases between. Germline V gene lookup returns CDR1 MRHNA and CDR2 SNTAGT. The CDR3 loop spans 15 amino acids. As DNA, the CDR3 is TGTGCCAGCAGTGACTCGATAGTCGCAGCCTACGAGCAGTACTTC. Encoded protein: CASSDSIVAAYEQYF.

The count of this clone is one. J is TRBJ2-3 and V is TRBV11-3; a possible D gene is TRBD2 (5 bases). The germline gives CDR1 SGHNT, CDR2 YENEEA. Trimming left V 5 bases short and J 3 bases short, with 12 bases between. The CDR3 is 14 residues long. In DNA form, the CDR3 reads TGTGCCAGCAGCGCAACGACGGGGACAGATACGCAGTATTTT. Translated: CASSATTGTDTQYF.

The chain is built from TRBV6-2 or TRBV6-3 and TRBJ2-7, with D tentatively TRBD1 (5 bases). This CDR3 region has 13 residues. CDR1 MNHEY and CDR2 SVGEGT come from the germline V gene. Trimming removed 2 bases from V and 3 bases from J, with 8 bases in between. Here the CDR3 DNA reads TGTGCCAGCAGTTACAGGGGATACTACGAGCAGTACTTC. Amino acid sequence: CASSYRGYYEQYF.